One sample yielded the 27 T cell receptor beta chains listed below, sequenced in a study of metastatic and nonmetastatic thyroid tumors. Among the patients, none had received any treatment before thyroid surgery. MiXCR was used by TCRdb to re-call the PCR reads. The sample gives 21,000 or so clones, approximately 15% of which show up once; 15% to 20% is in the top ten. Sequenced material: blood. These TCRs come from a female donor with papillary thyroid cancer or a benign thyroid nodule (not recorded which). Some clones in this sample may be carry-over from other donors' samples.

The gene calls are TRBV9 and TRBJ2-3; 9 bases fit TRBD2. V trimming: 0 bases; J trimming: 5 bases; junction bases outside the gene matches: 7. This CDR3 is 16 amino acids long. Germline V gene sequence: CDR1 SGDLS, CDR2 YYNGEE. CDR3 sequence reads: CASSVDGTSFRDTQYF. The CDR3 nucleotides are TGTGCCAGCAGCGTAGATGGGACTAGCTTTAGAGATACGCAGTATTTT.

The V and J genes are TRBV7-8 and TRBJ2-1; 12 nucleotides align to TRBD2. Germline V gene lookup returns CDR1 SGHVS and CDR2 FQNEAQ. The CDR3 runs 15 residues. J lost 5 bases, V lost 1 base, and 0 bases had no gene match. The CDR3 DNA reads TGTGCCAGCAGCTTAGGGACTAGCGGGAACAATGAGCAGTTCTTC. It translates to CASSLGTSGNNEQFF. Complete variable domain (other parts from reference TRBV7-8 and TRBJ2-1): GAGVSQSPRYKVAKRGQDVALRCDPISGHVSLFWYQQALGQGPEFLTYFQNEAQLDKSGLPSDRFFAERPEGSVSTLKIQRTQQEDSAVYLCASSLGTSGNNEQFFGPGTRLTVL.

This clone is labeled as medium-sized. The V call is TRBV6-1, the J call TRBJ2-7; 10 bases are a match to TRBD1. V shed 5 bases and J 2 bases; nucleotides not matched to a gene: 6. Germline CDR1 MNHNS, CDR2 SASEGT. This CDR3 region has 15 residues. CDR3 residues: CASSRGQGFPYEQYF. The CDR3 DNA reads TGTGCCAGCAGTCGGGGACAGGGGTTCCCCTACGAGCAGTACTTC.

The V call is TRBV7-9, the J call TRBJ1-1, with a possible D match to TRBD1 (5 bases). The CDR3 has 14 residues. V was clipped by 0 bases and J by 4 bases, with 9 bases between them. Germline-derived CDR1 and CDR2 are SEHNR and FQNEAQ (reference sequence). CDR3 amino acids: CASSLAQGITEAFF. The CDR3 DNA is TGTGCCAGCAGCTTAGCCCAGGGTATCACTGAAGCTTTCTTT.

In its sample, this clone was seen many times. This chain joins TRBV20-1 and TRBJ2-1; a possible D gene is TRBD2 (6 bases). Trimming removed 3 bases from V and 0 bases from J, with 12 bases in between. Germline assignment: CDR1 DFQATT and CDR2 SNEGSKA (reference sequence). The CDR3 totals 15 residues. CDR3 region: CSASNLALSYNEQFF. For the CDR3, the DNA is TGCAGTGCTAGCAACCTAGCGCTCTCCTACAATGAGCAGTTCTTC.

Judged by abundance, this clone is medium-sized. The rearrangement joins TRBV6-2 or TRBV6-3 to TRBJ2-3, with a possible D match to TRBD1 (6 bases). Germline V gene sequence: CDR1 MNHEY, CDR2 SVGEGT. The CDR3 length is 15 residues. V was clipped by 1 base and J by 0 bases, with 8 bases between them. The CDR3 loop reads CASSYWTASTDTQYF. The DNA for the CDR3 is TGTGCCAGCAGTTACTGGACAGCTAGCACAGATACGCAGTATTTT.

This clone was counted only a few times. The rearrangement links TRBV6-2 or TRBV6-3 to TRBJ2-5, with a possible D match to TRBD2 (6 bases). Trimming shortened V by 3 bases and J by 3 bases, and 14 bases separated the two germline ends. The CDR3 has 15 residues. Germline V gives CDR1 MNHEY, CDR2 SVGEGT. Here the CDR3 reads CASSYLGEREETQYF. The CDR3 region has the DNA TGTGCCAGCAGTTATTTAGGCGAGCGGGAAGAGACCCAGTACTTC.

V is TRBV20-1 and J is TRBJ1-5, with a tentative D call TRBD1 (6 bases). V lost 6 bases and J 6 bases, leaving 21 bases between the germline ends. CDR3 size: 15 residues. From germline, CDR1 is DFQATT and CDR2 SNEGSKA (reference sequence). The CDR3 bases are TGCAGTGCGGGGGGGGCAGGGGTACGTGGTCAGCCCCAGCATTTT. This sequence encodes CSAGGAGVRGQPQHF.

On this clone itself: The junction departs from the called germline gene at one end, perhaps through a read error. The rearrangement links TRBV7-8 to TRBJ1-5; D ambiguous. Germline CDR1 and CDR2: SGHVS and FQNEAQ. CDR3 length: 13 residues. CDR3 sequence: CASSPNNNQPRHF. Here the CDR3 DNA reads TGTGCCAGCAGCCCAAACAATAACCAGCCCCGGCATTTT.

This clone is deemed medium-sized. The chain employs TRBV28 and TRBJ2-2; maybe TRBD2 (7 bases). The CDR3 is 15 residues long. Trimming cost V 3 bases and J 4 bases, with 12 bases left between them. Germline V gene lookup returns CDR1 MDHEN and CDR2 SYDVKM. The CDR3 loop reads CASSLGGLSTGELFF. The CDR3 bases are TGTGCCAGCAGTTTGGGGGGGCTAAGCACCGGGGAGCTGTTTTTT.

This clone was detected ten times or more. The J gene is TRBJ2-2, the V gene TRBV30, with D possibly matching TRBD2 (7 bases). Trimming removed 7 bases from V and 0 bases from J, with 12 bases in between. Germline lookup yields CDR1 GTSNPN and CDR2 SVGIG (reference sequence). The CDR3 loop spans 14 amino acids. CDR3 protein: CASGGTPNTGELFF. The CDR3 nucleotides read TGTGCCTCCGGGGGGACACCGAACACCGGGGAGCTGTTTTTT.

This clone was counted many times. The chain links TRBV27 to TRBJ1-1, with a possible D match to TRBD1 (5 bases). Germline CDR1 reads MNHEY; CDR2 reads SMNVEV (reference sequence). V was shortened by 3 bases and J by 6 bases, with 8 bases between the two germline ends. The CDR3 extends over 12 amino acids. CDR3 DNA: TGTGCCAGCAGTTTGAGGGGATCTGAAGCTTTCTTT. Its protein product is CASSLRGSEAFF.

This clone turned up a few times. The rearrangement uses TRBV6-5 and TRBJ2-7; 8 nucleotides line up with TRBD1. Looked up from germline, CDR1 is MNHEY and CDR2 is SVGAGI. The V gene end was trimmed by 2 bases and the J gene end by 4 bases; junction bases not matched to a gene: 7. This CDR3 contains 15 residues. DNA for the CDR3: TGTGCCAGCAGTTACGAAGGGACAGGAATTTACGAGCAGTACTTC. It is translated as CASSYEGTGIYEQYF.

This clone was recorded many times. V is TRBV28 and J is TRBJ1-1; a possible D gene is TRBD1 (5 bases). CDR3 length: 15 residues. V was clipped by 5 bases and J by 7 bases, with 20 bases between them. Looked up from germline, CDR1 is MDHEN and CDR2 is SYDVKM. DNA for the CDR3: TGTGCCAGCAGTCAACCGCAGGGCGCCGGTCGTGAAGCTTTCTTT. It is translated as CASSQPQGAGREAFF.

This clone was counted many times. The chain employs TRBV7-9 and TRBJ2-7, with D perhaps TRBD2 (6 bases). The CDR3 totals 14 residues. Germline V gene lookup returns CDR1 SEHNR and CDR2 FQNEAQ (reference sequence). The ends were cut back, 4 bases at V and 7 bases at J, with 17 bases in the middle. The CDR3 here is CASSSTGGASEQYF. CDR3 in DNA: TGTGCCAGCAGCTCCACCGGAGGGGCTTCGGAGCAGTACTTC.

This clone is a singleton in its sample. The rearrangement joins TRBV30 to TRBJ1-1; 10 nucleotides line up with TRBD1. From germline, CDR1 is GTSNPN and CDR2 SVGIG (reference sequence). Trimming at V came to 4 bases and at J to 5 bases, leaving 4 bases not matched to a gene. The CDR3 extends over 13 amino acids. The CDR3 DNA reads as TGTGCCTGGACGGACAGGGGGTATACTGAAGCTTTCTTT. Translated, it gives CAWTDRGYTEAFF.

This clone was recorded many times. The CDR3: CASSAYGQENEKLFF. CDR3 coding DNA: TGTGCCAGCAGCGCTTACGGACAGGAAAATGAAAAACTGTTTTTT. The chain carries TRBV9 and TRBJ1-4; 7 bases line up with TRBD1. CDR3 size: 15 residues. Germline-derived CDR1 and CDR2 are SGDLS and YYNGEE. The junction had 7 bases not matched to a gene; V was cut back by 3 bases and J by 5 bases.

This clone was seen at least ten times. The chain uses TRBV19 and TRBJ1-5, with D perhaps TRBD1 (5 bases). The CDR3 covers 16 residues. V dropped 5 bases and J dropped 4 bases, with 18 bases sitting between them. Germline CDR1 is LNHDA and CDR2 is SQIVND (reference sequence). The DNA of the CDR3 is TGTGCCAGTAGTGTCACCGGGACGGCGGGAAATCAGCCCCAGCATTTT. Amino acids: CASSVTGTAGNQPQHF.

This clone was seen at least ten times. The genes are TRBV7-9 and TRBJ2-7; TRBD2 might be the D (6 bases). V lost 5 bases and J lost 2, with 19 bases in between. Per the germline V gene, CDR1 is SEHNR and CDR2 is FQNEAQ (reference sequence). The CDR3 is made up of 16 amino acids. For the CDR3, the DNA is TGTGCCAGCAGCCCGAAGGGCGGGGATTGGACCTACGAGCAGTACTTC. The encoded protein is CASSPKGGDWTYEQYF.

The table lists this clone with many counts. V usage is TRBV6-5 and J usage is TRBJ2-1; tentative D call: TRBD1 (5 bases). The V gene's germline CDR1 is MNHEY and CDR2 SVGAGI. Trimming removed 0 bases from V and 8 bases from J, with 11 bases in between. This CDR3 spans 14 amino acids. CDR3 region: CASSYSQVGDEQFF. In DNA form, the CDR3 reads TGTGCCAGCAGTTACTCGCAAGTAGGGGATGAGCAGTTCTTC.

At least ten counts were recorded for this clone. The V and J genes are TRBV20-1 and TRBJ2-3; 9 nucleotides line up with TRBD2. Germline CDR1 and CDR2: DFQATT and SNEGSKA (reference sequence). The CDR3 has 16 residues. V was pared by 2 bases and J by 5 bases, with 11 bases of the junction left unmatched. CDR3 protein: CSARRRLAGDLDTQYF. The CDR3 nucleotides are TGCAGTGCTAGACGCCGGTTAGCGGGGGATTTAGATACGCAGTATTTT.

This clone was seen at least ten times. The genes are TRBV10-3 and TRBJ1-5, with 11 bases identical to TRBD1. V trimming: 11 bases; J trimming: 5 bases; junction bases outside the gene matches: 5. The CDR3 consists of 13 residues. CDR1 ENHRY and CDR2 SYGVKD come from the germline V gene. This chain's CDR3 is CASQGQGDQPQHF. The CDR3 nucleotides read TGTGCCTCCCAGGGACAGGGGGATCAGCCCCAGCATTTT.

In this sample, this clone turned up a few times. This rearrangement joins TRBV6-2 or TRBV6-3 to TRBJ2-1, with TRBD2 matching over 8 bases. The CDR3 length is 13 residues. CDR1 is MNHEY and CDR2 is SVGEGT in the germline V gene. V was pared by 7 bases and J by 8 bases, with 7 bases of the junction left unmatched. DNA for the CDR3: TGTGCCAGCACCTGGGGGGGACTAGATGAGCAGTTCTTC. This encodes CASTWGGLDEQFF.

This clone occurred many times. The chain has TRBV7-9 and TRBJ2-6, with 9 bases lining up with TRBD1. Germline CDR1 and CDR2: SEHNR and FQNEAQ (reference sequence). The CDR3 has 20 residues. V dropped 5 bases and J dropped 2; count of bases not matched to a gene: 16. The CDR3, as DNA: TGTGCCAGCAGCACCTTATGGGGCCTGAGGACAGGGGCTGGGGCCAACGTCCTGACTTTC. Its translation is CASSTLWGLRTGAGANVLTF.

This rearrangement joins TRBV6-2 or TRBV6-3 to TRBJ1-4; D uncertain. In germline, CDR1 is MNHEY, CDR2 SVGEGT. V was clipped by 0 bases and J by 8 bases, with 25 bases between them. The CDR3 has 19 residues. The CDR3 loop is CASSYSFASKPLLREKLFF. Written as DNA, the CDR3 is TGTGCCAGCAGTTACTCCTTTGCCAGCAAACCCCTCCTGAGGGAAAAACTGTTTTTT.

This clone was counted ten times or more. Mismatch with germline at one junction end may stem from a read error. The chain combines TRBV12-5 with TRBJ2-1; D not resolved. CDR1 is LGHNT, CDR2 FRNRAP, per germline. This CDR3 contains 15 residues. The CDR3 protein is CASDLGGDNYNEQFF. The DNA for the CDR3 is TGTGCTAGTGATTTGGGCGGAGACAACTACAATGAGCAGTTCTTC.

The chain is built from TRBV11-2 and TRBJ2-7, with D unresolved. V lost 3 bases to trimming and J lost 3 bases, with 15 bases between them. Germline V gives CDR1 SGHAT, CDR2 FQNNGV. The CDR3 is made up of 15 amino acids. The CDR3 sequence is CASSFIGPRLYEQYF. CDR3 nucleotide sequence: TGTGCCAGCAGCTTTATTGGGCCGAGACTCTACGAGCAGTACTTC.